These 29 T cell receptor beta chains were all obtained from the same sample, sequenced in a study of human T cells and chemical hapten exposure. Noted time point: pre-sensitization, week 0. Treatment of the sample: therapeutic diphenylcyclopropenone sensitization with weekly scalp DPC. MiXCR was run by TCRdb on the RACE reads, yielding one entry per CDR3 protein. In the table there are fewer than 60,000 distinct CDR3 sequences, around 11% of which are singletons. The starting material was whole blood, obtained in connection with sensitization to the hapten diphenylcyclopropenone (DPC). These receptors originate from a woman between 35 and 50 years old with alopecia areata. Some clones in this sample may be carry-over from other donors' samples.

This clonotype was seen at least ten times. The gene calls are TRBV3-1 and TRBJ2-3; maybe TRBD2 (6 bases). The CDR3 runs to 15 residues. With 4 bases removed from V and 1 base from J, the gap between germline ends came to 12 bases. Germline CDR1 LGHDT, CDR2 YNNKEL (reference sequence). CDR3 region: CASSPRDGRTDTQYF. Here the CDR3 DNA reads TGTGCCAGCAGCCCGCGGGACGGACGCACAGATACGCAGTATTTT.

On this clonotype itself: This may come from a read error, since a much larger clone is one base off. V usage is TRBV7-6 and J usage is TRBJ2-2; D perhaps matches TRBD2 (6 bases). Germline V gene sequence: CDR1 SGHVS, CDR2 FNYEAQ. CDR3 length: 14 residues. The CDR3 is CASSSRSGGGELSF. The CDR3 DNA is TGTGCCAGCAGCTCGAGATCGGGCGGCGGGGAGCTGTCTTTT. Full variable domain (remainder filled in from reference TRBV7-6 and TRBJ2-2): GAGVSQSPRYKVTKRGQDVALRCDPISGHVSLYWYRQALGQGPEFLTYFNYEAQQDKSGLPNDRFSAERPEGSISTLTIQRTEQRDSAMYRCASSSRSGGGELSFGEGSRLTVL.

This clonotype has more than one count but fewer than ten. The chain combines TRBV20-1 with TRBJ2-7; D tentatively fits TRBD1 or TRBD2 (5 bases each). The CDR3 sequence is 15 residues long. The germline CDR1 and CDR2 sequences are DFQATT and SNEGSKA (reference sequence). V lost 4 bases and J 0 bases, leaving 16 bases between the germline ends. The CDR3 region is CSATVPGRLSYEQYF. CDR3 coding DNA: TGCAGTGCTACGGTCCCGGGACGGCTCTCCTACGAGCAGTACTTC.

The sample holds many counts of this clonotype. The rearrangement joins TRBV18 to TRBJ1-6; D possibly corresponds to TRBD1 (6 bases). The ends were cut back, 6 bases at V and 6 bases at J, with 15 bases in the middle. Looked up from germline, CDR1 is KGHSH and CDR2 is LQKENI. CDR3 size: 15 residues. The DNA for the CDR3 is TGTGCCAGCTCCCCTCCGGGACAAAGTAATTCACCCCTCCACTTT. This translates into CASSPPGQSNSPLHF.

In this sample, this clonotype turned up a few times. The J gene is TRBJ1-3, the V gene TRBV29-1; no clear D gene. The V end lost 3 bases, the J end lost 1 base, and 4 bases lay between the germline ends. CDR1 is SQVTM, CDR2 ANQGSEA, per germline. The CDR3 is 12 amino acids. The CDR3 sequence: CSVESSGNTIYF. The CDR3 nucleotides read TGCAGCGTTGAGTCGTCTGGAAACACCATATATTTT.

This clonotype showed up just a few times. The V call is TRBV6-1, the J call TRBJ2-3, with no clear D. CDR3 length equals 12 residues. Germline values: CDR1 MNHNS, CDR2 SASEGT. Trimming pared 4 bases from V and 6 bases from J, leaving 8 bases between. The CDR3 sequence is CASSGAPDTQYF. CDR3 bases: TGTGCCAGCAGTGGAGCCCCCGATACGCAGTATTTT.

This chain links TRBV6-5 with TRBJ2-2, with D unresolved. Germline V gene data show CDR1 as MNHEY and CDR2 as SVGAGI. The CDR3 contains 14 residues. Trimming removed 7 bases from V and 1 base from J, with 10 bases in between. CDR3 protein: CASKDWGNTGELFF. CDR3 bases: TGTGCCAGCAAGGATTGGGGGAACACCGGGGAGCTGTTTTTT.

This clonotype was detected many times. The chain uses TRBV12-3 or TRBV12-4 and TRBJ1-6; D unclear. There are 16 residues in the CDR3. Deletions cut 3 bases from V and 0 bases from J, with 9 bases between. CDR3 in amino acids: CASSFGPSSYNSPLHF. CDR3 bases: TGTGCCAGCAGTTTTGGGCCTAGCTCCTATAATTCACCCCTCCACTTT.

The genes are TRBV19 and TRBJ2-1; D is possibly TRBD1 or TRBD2 (6 bases each). Germline CDR1 reads LNHDA; CDR2 reads SQIVND (reference sequence). This CDR3 has 18 residues. Trimming took 1 base from V and 1 from J, leaving 17 bases between them. The CDR3 reads CASSIGDFGGRSYNEQFF. The CDR3, as DNA: TGTGCCAGTAGTATAGGGGACTTCGGGGGCAGGTCCTACAATGAGCAGTTCTTC.

This clonotype was seen at least ten times. The chain is built from TRBV28 and TRBJ1-1; D is undetermined. Trimming stripped 5 bases from V and 6 bases from J, with 10 bases between. The CDR3 loop spans 12 amino acids. CDR1 MDHEN and CDR2 SYDVKM come from the germline V gene. CDR3 sequence (DNA): TGTGCCAGCAGTGAGGGCCCCCCTGAAGCTTTCTTT. Its protein product is CASSEGPPEAFF.

This chain's CDR3 is CASSPETGNTEAFF. DNA for the CDR3: TGTGCCAGCAGTCCTGAGACAGGGAACACTGAAGCTTTCTTT. The chain links TRBV12-3 or TRBV12-4 to TRBJ1-1; D is possibly TRBD1 (6 bases). The CDR3 covers 14 residues. V lost 5 bases and J lost 1, with 11 bases in between.

This clonotype appeared a few times. Here the CDR3 reads CASSITGGSLSNEQFF. CDR3 sequence (DNA): TGTGCCAGTAGTATCACAGGGGGCTCCCTCTCCAATGAGCAGTTCTTC. The chain links TRBV19 to TRBJ2-1; 9 nucleotides line up with TRBD1. J lost 6 bases, V lost 3 bases, and 9 bases had no gene match. The CDR3 contains 16 residues. Germline assignment: CDR1 LNHDA and CDR2 SQIVND (reference sequence).

This clonotype was observed many times. The V and J genes are TRBV7-6 and TRBJ2-1, with 9 positions matching TRBD2. The CDR3 sequence is 16 residues long. Germline CDR1 SGHVS, CDR2 FNYEAQ. V lost 0 bases, J lost 7 bases, and 7 bases stayed unmatched. The CDR3 DNA sequence: TGTGCCAGCAGCTTAGCACCGGGACTAGCCTTGAATGAGCAGTTCTTC. Protein sequence: CASSLAPGLALNEQFF.

This clonotype was detected ten times or more. The chain links TRBV7-9 to TRBJ1-1; no clear D. V dropped 5 bases and J dropped 1 base, with 11 bases sitting between them. The length of the CDR3 is 14 residues. CDR1 and CDR2 (germline): SEHNR, FQNEAQ (reference sequence). As DNA, the CDR3 is TGTGCCAGCAGCCCCGGGGTCGAGAACACTGAAGCTTTCTTT. Translated: CASSPGVENTEAFF.

This clonotype appeared a few times. The rearrangement uses TRBV28 and TRBJ2-7; D might be TRBD2 (7 bases). The germline V gene encodes CDR1 MDHEN and CDR2 SYDVKM. The CDR3 has 14 residues. V lost 6 bases and J lost 5, with 17 bases in between. The CDR3 nucleotides are TGTGCCAGCAGCCCCGGGGGGCCGGGCGACGAGCAGTACTTC. This sequence encodes CASSPGGPGDEQYF.

There are many counts of this clonotype. The V and J genes are TRBV10-3 and TRBJ1-4; perhaps TRBD1 as D (6 bases). Trimming took off 2 bases at V and 10 bases at J, with 14 bases between the two ends. Per the germline V gene, CDR1 is ENHRY and CDR2 is SYGVKD. CDR3 length: 14 residues. The CDR3 spells CAISEGGGVGKLFF. CDR3 in DNA: TGTGCCATCAGTGAGGGGGGCGGGGTCGGAAAACTGTTTTTT.

The sample holds a few counts of this clonotype. The rearrangement uses TRBV20-1 and TRBJ1-5; 7 nucleotides align to TRBD1. The CDR3 sequence is 17 residues long. CDR1 is DFQATT, CDR2 SNEGSKA, per germline (reference sequence). V lost 1 base and J lost 0; bases outside the gene matches: 9. Here the CDR3 reads CSARGSTGAYSNQPQHF. The CDR3 coding sequence is TGCAGTGCTAGAGGCTCTACAGGGGCCTATAGCAATCAGCCCCAGCATTTT.

V gene TRBV20-1 combines with J gene TRBJ2-5, with no clear D. CDR3 length: 13 residues. Per the germline V gene, CDR1 is DFQATT and CDR2 is SNEGSKA (reference sequence). Trimming pared 5 bases from V and 1 base from J, leaving 11 bases between. Written as DNA, the CDR3 is TGCAGTGCTCCACCCCCGAGCCAAGAGACCCAGTACTTC. Its protein product is CSAPPPSQETQYF.

A word on this clonotype: A read error may explain this, as a much larger clone is one base away. Because it lacks the conserved phenylalanine or tryptophan at the end, this CDR3 is likely a read error. This chain uses TRBV6-6 with TRBJ2-7; D uncertain. Trimming removed 6 bases at V and 4 bases at J, with 7 bases between. This CDR3 contains 11 residues. Germline CDR1 and CDR2: MNHNY and SVGAGI (reference sequence). CDR3 amino acids: CASRERYEQYL. Written as DNA, the CDR3 is TGTGCCAGCAGGGAGCGATACGAGCAGTACCTC.

This clonotype has ten or more counts. The chain links TRBV7-2 to TRBJ1-5; 7 bases map to TRBD1. The CDR3 consists of 14 residues. Trimming took 2 bases from V and 5 from J; bases not matched to a gene: 3. Germline values: CDR1 SGHTA, CDR2 FQGNSA. The chain's CDR3 is CASSLITGDQPQHF. CDR3 nucleotide sequence: TGTGCCAGCAGCTTAATAACAGGGGATCAGCCCCAGCATTTT.

This sequence joins TRBV12-3 or TRBV12-4 and TRBJ1-6; maybe TRBD1 (5 bases). The CDR3 is 14 residues long. The germline V and J ends were trimmed by 8 bases and 5 bases, with 13 bases remaining between them. The CDR3 region is CASSTGTDNSPLHF. CDR3 nucleotides: TGTGCCAGCTCCACCGGGACTGATAATTCACCCCTCCACTTT.

The rearrangement uses TRBV7-2 and TRBJ1-2; D is undetermined. Trimming pared 5 bases from V and 4 bases from J, leaving 17 bases between. The CDR3 sequence is 15 residues long. The germline V gene has CDR1 SGHTA and CDR2 FQGNSA. The CDR3 DNA follows: TGTGCCAGCAGCCCCTCACTCGGTCAGCTCTATGGCTACACCTTC. This codes for CASSPSLGQLYGYTF.

This clonotype was observed a handful of times. V is TRBV6-6 and J is TRBJ1-1, with a weak D call TRBD1 (6 bases). The germline V and J ends were trimmed by 6 bases and 3 bases, with 23 bases remaining between them. The germline gives CDR1 MNHNY, CDR2 SVGAGI (reference sequence). CDR3 length: 17 residues. CDR3 sequence reads: CASRPIGGQGKYTEAFF. The CDR3 region has the DNA TGTGCCAGCAGACCTATAGGGGGGCAGGGTAAATACACTGAAGCTTTCTTT.

Comment on this clonotype: A much larger clone sits a single nucleotide away, making a read error possible. The chain carries TRBV12-2 and TRBJ1-3; TRBD1 is the table's D call and was not checked against the DNA. TRBV12-2 is marked as a pseudogene. This CDR3 spans 15 amino acids. CDR3 loop: CASRPSRQGMNTIYF. The CDR3 DNA follows: TGTGCAAGTCGCCCGAGCAGACAGGGGATGAACACCATATATTTT.

This clonotype was counted at least ten times. The chain joins TRBV7-9 to TRBJ2-3; D is uncertain. The CDR3 is 13 amino acids. Germline V CDR1 and CDR2: SEHNR, FQNEAQ (reference sequence). Trimming took 2 bases from V and 8 from J, leaving 11 bases between them. CDR3 protein: CASSLLLLGTQYF. The CDR3 DNA reads as TGTGCCAGCAGCTTATTGCTGTTAGGTACGCAGTATTTT.

In its sample, this clonotype was seen many times. The chain has TRBV28 and TRBJ2-1; TRBD2 agrees at 7 bases. CDR3 length equals 17 residues. After removal of 5 bases from V and 0 bases from J, the junction contained 10 bases not matched to a gene. From germline, CDR1 is MDHEN and CDR2 SYDVKM. Here the CDR3 reads CASSTSRGGSSYNEQFF. CDR3 in DNA: TGTGCCAGCAGTACCTCCCGTGGCGGGAGCTCCTACAATGAGCAGTTCTTC.

The V call is TRBV29-1, the J call TRBJ1-1, with D possibly matching TRBD1 (6 bases). This CDR3 contains 13 residues. The ends were cut back, 6 bases at V and 4 bases at J, with 15 bases in the middle. Germline CDR1 SQVTM, CDR2 ANQGSEA. As DNA, the CDR3 is TGCAGCGTGAAAACAGGGTGGGGCACTGAAGCTTTCTTT. It specifies CSVKTGWGTEAFF.

The chain couples TRBV12-3 or TRBV12-4 to TRBJ2-5, with D possibly called TRBD1 or TRBD2 (5 bases each). CDR3 length: 14 amino acids. Trimming removed 5 bases at V and 1 base at J, with 11 bases between. DNA for the CDR3: TGTGCCAGCAGTACAGGAGGCGGCCAAGAGACCCAGTACTTC. Translated, it gives CASSTGGGQETQYF.

This clonotype was observed a single time. V gene TRBV15 combines with J gene TRBJ1-2; tentative D call: TRBD1 (5 bases). The CDR3 is made up of 14 amino acids. V lost 6 bases and J 4 bases, leaving 15 bases between the germline ends. CDR1 and CDR2 (germline): LNHNV, YYDKDF (reference sequence). The CDR3 reads CATSRGGSLYGYTF. CDR3 DNA: TGTGCCACCAGTAGGGGTGGCAGTCTCTATGGCTACACCTTC.